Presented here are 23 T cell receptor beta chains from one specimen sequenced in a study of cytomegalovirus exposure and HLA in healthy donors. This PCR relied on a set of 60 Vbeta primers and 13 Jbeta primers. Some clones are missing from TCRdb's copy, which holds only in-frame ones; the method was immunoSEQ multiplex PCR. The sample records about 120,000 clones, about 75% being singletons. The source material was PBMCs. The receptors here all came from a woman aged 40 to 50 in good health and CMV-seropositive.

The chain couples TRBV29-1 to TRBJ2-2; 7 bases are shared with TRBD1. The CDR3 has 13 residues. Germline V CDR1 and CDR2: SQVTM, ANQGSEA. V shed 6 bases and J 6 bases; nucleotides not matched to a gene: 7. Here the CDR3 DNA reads TGCAGCGTGTACACTACAGGGGCCGGGGAGCTGTTTTTT. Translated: CSVYTTGAGELFF.

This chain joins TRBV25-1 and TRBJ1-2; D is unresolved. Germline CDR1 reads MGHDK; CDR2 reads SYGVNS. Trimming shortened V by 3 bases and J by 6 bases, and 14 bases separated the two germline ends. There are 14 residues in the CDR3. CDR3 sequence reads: CASSEPNRENGYTF. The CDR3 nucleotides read TGTGCCAGCAGTGAGCCCAATAGGGAGAATGGCTACACCTTC.

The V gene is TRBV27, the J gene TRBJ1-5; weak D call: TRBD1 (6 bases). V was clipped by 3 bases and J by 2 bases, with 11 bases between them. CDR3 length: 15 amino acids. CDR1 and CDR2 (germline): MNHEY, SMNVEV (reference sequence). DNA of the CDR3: TGTGCCAGCAGTTTTTTAGGACAGCGCAATCAGCCCCAGCATTTT. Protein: CASSFLGQRNQPQHF.

CDR3 amino acids: CASLIRGDGYTF. The CDR3 DNA reads TGTGCCAGCTTGATCAGGGGCGATGGCTACACCTTC. This chain connects TRBV2 to TRBJ1-2, with D perhaps matching TRBD1 (6 bases). The length of the CDR3 is 12 residues. Germline V gene sequence: CDR1 SNHLY, CDR2 FYNNEI. Trimming left V 8 bases short and J 6 bases short, with 13 bases between.

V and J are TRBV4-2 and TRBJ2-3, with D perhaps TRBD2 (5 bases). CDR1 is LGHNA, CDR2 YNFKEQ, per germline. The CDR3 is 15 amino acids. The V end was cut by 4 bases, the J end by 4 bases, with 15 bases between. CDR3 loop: CASSLAPAEPDTQYF. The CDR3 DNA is TGTGCCAGCAGCCTCGCTCCAGCGGAACCAGATACGCAGTATTTT.

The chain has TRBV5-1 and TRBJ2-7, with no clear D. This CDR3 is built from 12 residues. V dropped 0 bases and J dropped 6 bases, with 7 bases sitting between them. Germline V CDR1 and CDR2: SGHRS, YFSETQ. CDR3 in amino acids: CASSLDSPEQYF. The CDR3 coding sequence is TGCGCCAGCAGCTTGGATAGTCCCGAGCAGTACTTC.

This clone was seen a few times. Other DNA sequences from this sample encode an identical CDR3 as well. CDR3 coding DNA: TGTGCCAGCAGCGTAGCGGAGGGTTCAGAAGCTTTCTTT. Amino acid sequence: CASSVAEGSEAFF. The chain is built from TRBV9 and TRBJ1-1; D call uncertain. The germline V gene has CDR1 SGDLS and CDR2 YYNGEE. The CDR3 totals 13 residues. The V end was cut by 0 bases, the J end by 8 bases, with 11 bases between.

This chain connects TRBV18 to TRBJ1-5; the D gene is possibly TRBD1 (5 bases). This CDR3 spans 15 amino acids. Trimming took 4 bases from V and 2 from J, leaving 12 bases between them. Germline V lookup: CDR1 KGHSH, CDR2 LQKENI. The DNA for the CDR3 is TGTGCCAGCTCACAGGGGAACGTCGGCAATCAGCCCCAGCATTTT. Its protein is CASSQGNVGNQPQHF.

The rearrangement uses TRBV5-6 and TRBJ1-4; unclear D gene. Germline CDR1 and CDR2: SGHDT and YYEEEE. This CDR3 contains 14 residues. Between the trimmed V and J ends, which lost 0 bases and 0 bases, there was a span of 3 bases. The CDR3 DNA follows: TGTGCCAGCAGCTTGGCGGCAACTAATGAAAAACTGTTTTTT. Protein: CASSLAATNEKLFF.

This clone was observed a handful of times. CDR3 loop: CASSTSSAAGPIIAEQFF. CDR3 bases: TGTGCCAGCAGCACTAGCTCGGCGGCTGGACCGATCATAGCTGAGCAGTTCTTC. The chain recombines TRBV28 with TRBJ2-1; a possible D gene is TRBD2 (6 bases). CDR3 length: 18 residues. V gave up 6 bases and J gave up 9 bases, with 30 bases separating them. CDR1 is MDHEN and CDR2 is SYDVKM in the germline V gene. The variable domain in full, completed from reference TRBV28 and TRBJ2-1, reads DVKVTQSSRYLVKRTGEKVFLECVQDMDHENMFWYRQDPGLGLRLIYFSYDVKMKEKGDIPEGYSVSREKKERFSLILESASTNQTSMYLCASSTSSAAGPIIAEQFFGPGTRLTVL.

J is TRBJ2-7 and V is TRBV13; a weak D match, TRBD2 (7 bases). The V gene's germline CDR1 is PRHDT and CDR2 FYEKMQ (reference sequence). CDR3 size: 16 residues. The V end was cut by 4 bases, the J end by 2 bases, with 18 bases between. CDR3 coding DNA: TGTGCCAGCAGCTCGGGCCTAGGGGGGGGCCCCTACGAGCAGTACTTC. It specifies CASSSGLGGGPYEQYF. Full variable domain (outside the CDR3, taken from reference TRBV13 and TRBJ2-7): AAGVIQSPRHLIKEKRETATLKCYPIPRHDTVYWYQQGPGQDPQFLISFYEKMQSDKGSIPDRFSAQQFSDYHSELNMSSLELGDSALYFCASSSGLGGGPYEQYFGPGTRLTVT.

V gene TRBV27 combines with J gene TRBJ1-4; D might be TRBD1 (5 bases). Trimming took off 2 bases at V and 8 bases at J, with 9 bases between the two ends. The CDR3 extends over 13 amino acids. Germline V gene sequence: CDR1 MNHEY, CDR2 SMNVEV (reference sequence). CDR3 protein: CASSLGWGEKLFF. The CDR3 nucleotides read TGTGCCAGCAGTTTAGGGTGGGGCGAAAAACTGTTTTTT.

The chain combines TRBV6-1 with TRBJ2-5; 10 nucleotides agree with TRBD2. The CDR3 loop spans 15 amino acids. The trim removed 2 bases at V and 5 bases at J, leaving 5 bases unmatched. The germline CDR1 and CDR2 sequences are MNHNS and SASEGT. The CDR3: CASSESGSGGETQYF. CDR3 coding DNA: TGTGCCAGCAGTGAAAGCGGTAGCGGGGGGGAGACCCAGTACTTC.

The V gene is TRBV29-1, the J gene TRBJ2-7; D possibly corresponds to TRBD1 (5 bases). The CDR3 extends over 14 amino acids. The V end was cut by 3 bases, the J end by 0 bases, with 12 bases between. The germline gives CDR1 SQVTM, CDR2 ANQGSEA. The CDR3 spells CSVESRDTSYEQYF. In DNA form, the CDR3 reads TGCAGCGTTGAGAGCAGGGATACCTCCTACGAGCAGTACTTC.

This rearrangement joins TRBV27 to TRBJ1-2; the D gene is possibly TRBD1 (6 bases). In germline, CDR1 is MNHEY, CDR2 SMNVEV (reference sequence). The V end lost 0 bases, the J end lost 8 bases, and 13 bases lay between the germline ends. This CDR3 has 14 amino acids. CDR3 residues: CASSLSLQGRGYTF. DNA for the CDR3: TGTGCCAGCAGTTTATCTCTACAGGGAAGGGGCTACACCTTC.

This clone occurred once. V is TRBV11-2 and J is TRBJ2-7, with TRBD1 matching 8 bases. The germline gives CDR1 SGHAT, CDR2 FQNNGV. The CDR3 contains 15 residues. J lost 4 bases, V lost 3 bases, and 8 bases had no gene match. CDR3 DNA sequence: TGTGCCAGCAGCTTCCTATCAGGGGGCTTATACGAGCAGTACTTC. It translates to CASSFLSGGLYEQYF.

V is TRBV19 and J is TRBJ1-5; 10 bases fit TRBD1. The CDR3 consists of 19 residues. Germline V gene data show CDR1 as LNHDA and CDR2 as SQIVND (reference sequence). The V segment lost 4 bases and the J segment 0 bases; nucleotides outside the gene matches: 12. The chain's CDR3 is CASSKSWIRQGASNQPQHF. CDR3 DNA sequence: TGTGCCAGTAGTAAAAGCTGGATCCGACAGGGGGCTAGCAATCAGCCCCAGCATTTT.

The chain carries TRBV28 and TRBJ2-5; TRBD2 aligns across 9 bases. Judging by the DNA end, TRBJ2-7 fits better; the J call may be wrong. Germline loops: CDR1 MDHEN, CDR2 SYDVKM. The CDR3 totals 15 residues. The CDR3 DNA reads TGTGCCAGCAGTTTAGGAGCTAGCGGGAAGGGCGAGCAGTACTTC. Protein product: CASSLGASGKGEQYF.

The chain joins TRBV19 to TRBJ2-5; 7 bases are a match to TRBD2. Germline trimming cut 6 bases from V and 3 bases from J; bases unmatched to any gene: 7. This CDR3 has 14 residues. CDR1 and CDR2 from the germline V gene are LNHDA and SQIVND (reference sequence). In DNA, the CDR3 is TGTGCCAGTAGGGGAGGGATCTTAGAAGAGACCCAGTACTTC. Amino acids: CASRGGILEETQYF. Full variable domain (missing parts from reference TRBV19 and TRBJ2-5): DGGITQSPKYLFRKEGQNVTLSCEQNLNHDAMYWYRQDPGQGLRLIYYSQIVNDFQKGDIAEGYSVSREKKESFPLTVTSAQKNPTAFYLCASRGGILEETQYFGPGTRLLVL.

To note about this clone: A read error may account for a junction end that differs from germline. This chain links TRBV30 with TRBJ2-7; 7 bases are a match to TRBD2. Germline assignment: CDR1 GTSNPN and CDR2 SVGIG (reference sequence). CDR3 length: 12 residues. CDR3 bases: TGTGCCGGGAGGGGCAGCTCCTACGAGCAGTACTTC. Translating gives CAGRGSSYEQYF.

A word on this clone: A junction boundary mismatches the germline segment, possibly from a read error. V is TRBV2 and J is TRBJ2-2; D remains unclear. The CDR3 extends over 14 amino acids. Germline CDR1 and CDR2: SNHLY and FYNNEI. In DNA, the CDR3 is TGTGCCAGCGGTGAAAGAAAGAGCACCGGGGAGCTGTTTTTT. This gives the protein CASGERKSTGELFF.

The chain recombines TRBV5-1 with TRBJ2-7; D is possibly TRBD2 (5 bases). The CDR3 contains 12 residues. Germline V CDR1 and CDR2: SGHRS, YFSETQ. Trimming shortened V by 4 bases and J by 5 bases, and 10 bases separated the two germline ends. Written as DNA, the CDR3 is TGCGCCAGCAGCGCGTCGGGGAACGAGCAGTACTTC. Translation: CASSASGNEQYF.

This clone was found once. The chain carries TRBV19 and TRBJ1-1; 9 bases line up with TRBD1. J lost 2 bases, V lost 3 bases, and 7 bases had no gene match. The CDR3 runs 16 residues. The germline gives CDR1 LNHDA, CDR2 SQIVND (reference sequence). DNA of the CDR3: TGTGCCAGTAGTATGGGACAGGGAGGAAGTAACACTGAAGCTTTCTTT. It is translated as CASSMGQGGSNTEAFF.